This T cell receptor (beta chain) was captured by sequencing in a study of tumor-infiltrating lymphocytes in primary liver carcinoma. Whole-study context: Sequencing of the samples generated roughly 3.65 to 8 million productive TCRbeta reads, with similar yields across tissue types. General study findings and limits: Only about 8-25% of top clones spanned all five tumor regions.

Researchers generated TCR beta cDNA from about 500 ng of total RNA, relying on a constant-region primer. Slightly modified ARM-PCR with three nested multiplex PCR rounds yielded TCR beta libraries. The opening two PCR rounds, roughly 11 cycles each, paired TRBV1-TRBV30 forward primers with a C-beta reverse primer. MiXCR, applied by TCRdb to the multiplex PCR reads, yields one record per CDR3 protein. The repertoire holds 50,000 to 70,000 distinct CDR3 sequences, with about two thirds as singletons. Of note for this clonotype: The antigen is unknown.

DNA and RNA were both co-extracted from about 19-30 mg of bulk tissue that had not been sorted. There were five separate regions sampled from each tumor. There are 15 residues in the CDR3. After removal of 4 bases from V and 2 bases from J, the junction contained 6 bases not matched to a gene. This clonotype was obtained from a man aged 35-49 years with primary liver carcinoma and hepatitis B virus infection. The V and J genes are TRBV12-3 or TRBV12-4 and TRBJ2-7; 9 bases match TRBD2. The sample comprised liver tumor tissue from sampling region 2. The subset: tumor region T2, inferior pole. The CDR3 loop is CASSYRTSETYEQYF. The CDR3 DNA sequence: TGTGCCAGCAGTTACCGGACTAGCGAAACCTACGAGCAGTACTTC.